This paragraph covers one T cell receptor beta chain sequence. A junction boundary mismatches the germline segment, possibly from a read error. TCR beta CDR3 sequences were amplified from RNA transcripts. Initially, a first-round RT-PCR of the TCR CDR3 employed the HTBI primer set. TCRdb processed the multiplex PCR reads anew with MiXCR; each CDR3 protein has one entry. The repertoire holds 480,000 or so distinct CDR3 sequences, with approximately 15% as singletons. Germline values: CDR1 SGHRS, CDR2 YFSETQ. The CDR3 spans 14 residues. This entry belongs to a study of T cells in Graves' hyperthyroidism and ophthalmopathy.

The specimen was blood. The chain recombines TRBV5-1 with TRBJ1-1, with D hard to call. The sequence derives from a woman between 18 and 29 years old with Graves' hyperthyroidism. The chain's CDR3 is CASSLTPPNTEALF. CDR3 DNA: TGCGCCAGCAGCTTGACCCCCCCGAACACTGAAGCTCTCTTT. The variable domain in full, with the rest retrieved from reference TRBV5-1 and TRBJ1-1, is KAGVTQTPRYLIKTRGQQVTLSCSPISGHRSVSWYQQTPGQGLQFLFEYFSETQRNKGNFPGRFSGRQFSNSRSEMNVSTLELGDSALYLCASSLTPPNTEALFGQGTRLTVV.